This T cell receptor beta chain was captured by sequencing in a study of neurological immune-mediated disorders. Points from the study as a whole: While HTLV-1-associated myelopathy showed the greatest TCR clonal expansion, multiple sclerosis showed the least, falling below healthy controls. The multiple sclerosis repertoire cluster was associated with no clinical or MRI feature.

Via MiXCR, TCRdb re-called the 5' RACE reads, giving one row per CDR3 protein. Among nearly 60,000 distinct CDR3 sequences listed, 3% to 4% were seen once. The CDR3 runs to 14 residues. CDR1 and CDR2 (germline): DFQATT, SNEGSKA (reference sequence). J lost 4 bases, V lost 5 bases, and 3 bases had no gene match. The study built unsorted libraries from 2 million PBMCs kept at -80 C. This clonotype has ten or more counts. Its antigen is unknown. The sequencing sample was made of PBMCs. This chain uses TRBV20-1 with TRBJ2-2; TRBD1 matches 11 bases. The TCR comes from a woman in her sixties with multiple sclerosis. CDR3: CSAWDRGSTGELFF. The CDR3 DNA is TGCAGTGCTTGGGACAGGGGGTCCACCGGGGAGCTGTTTTTT.